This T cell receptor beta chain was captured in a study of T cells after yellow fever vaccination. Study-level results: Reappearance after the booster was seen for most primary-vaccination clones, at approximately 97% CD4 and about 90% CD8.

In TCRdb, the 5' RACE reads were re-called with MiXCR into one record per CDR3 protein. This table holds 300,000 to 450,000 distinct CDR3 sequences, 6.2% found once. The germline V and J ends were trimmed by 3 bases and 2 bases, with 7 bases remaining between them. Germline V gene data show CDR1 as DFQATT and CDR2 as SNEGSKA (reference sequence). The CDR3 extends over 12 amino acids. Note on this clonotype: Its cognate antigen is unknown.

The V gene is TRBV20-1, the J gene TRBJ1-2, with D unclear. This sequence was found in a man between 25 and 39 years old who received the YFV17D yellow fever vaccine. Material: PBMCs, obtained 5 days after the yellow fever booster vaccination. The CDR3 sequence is CSASAGNYGYTF. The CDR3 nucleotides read TGCAGTGCTAGCGCTGGGAACTATGGCTACACCTTC.